These 19 T cell receptor beta chains were sequenced from one sample in a study of T cells in Graves' hyperthyroidism and ophthalmopathy. Amplified TCR beta CDR3 regions came from RNA transcripts. A set of HTBI primers served as the primers for a first-round RT-PCR of the TCR CDR3. MiXCR, run by TCRdb on the multiplex PCR reads, gives a single entry per CDR3 protein. The table lists about 270,000 distinct CDR3 sequences, less than 30% of them singletons. Input material: blood. Source of these receptors: a man in his forties or fifties with Graves' hyperthyroidism that later progressed to Graves' ophthalmopathy.

This clonotype was found once. This rearrangement joins TRBV20-1 to TRBJ2-2; a weak D match, TRBD2 (6 bases). CDR1 and CDR2 from the germline V gene are DFQATT and SNEGSKA (reference sequence). Trimming pared 6 bases from V and 7 bases from J, leaving 15 bases between. The CDR3 spans 13 residues. The DNA of the CDR3 is TGCAGTGCCCCGGGAGTACGGGTCGGGGAGCTGTTTTTT. It codes for CSAPGVRVGELFF.

The V gene is TRBV6-1, the J gene TRBJ2-7, with TRBD2 matching over 9 bases. Unmatched junction bases numbered 13, after V lost 5 bases and J lost 5 bases. The CDR3 loop spans 16 amino acids. Per germline, CDR1 MNHNS and CDR2 SASEGT. The CDR3 DNA reads TGTGCCAGCAGTCCAGATCCGGCGGGAGGGCCGGACGAGCAGTACTTC. This codes for CASSPDPAGGPDEQYF.

This clonotype was observed at least ten times. This rearrangement joins TRBV7-3 to TRBJ1-1, with D maybe TRBD1 (5 bases). Trimming stripped 6 bases from V and 2 bases from J, with 13 bases between. Germline lookup yields CDR1 SGHTA and CDR2 FQGTGA. This CDR3 region has 14 residues. Here the CDR3 reads CASRKGSANTEAFF. The CDR3 bases are TGTGCCAGCAGGAAGGGGAGCGCTAACACTGAAGCTTTCTTT.

This clonotype was counted at least ten times. J is TRBJ2-7 and V is TRBV20-1; D ambiguous. The CDR3 runs to 14 residues. The V gene's germline CDR1 is DFQATT and CDR2 SNEGSKA (reference sequence). Trimming removed 2 bases at V and 2 bases at J, with 13 bases between. The CDR3 DNA sequence: TGCAGTGCTAGAATTTCCAGTTTGACCTACGAGCAGTACTTC. It is translated as CSARISSLTYEQYF.

This clonotype occurred many times. The chain recombines TRBV6-2 or TRBV6-3 with TRBJ1-5; 7 nucleotides agree with TRBD1. Unmatched junction bases numbered 7, after V lost 2 bases and J lost 6 bases. The CDR3 is 15 amino acids. Germline CDR1 and CDR2: MNHEY and SVGEGT. The CDR3 DNA reads as TGTGCCAGCAGTTACGACCGACAGGGAAGTCAGCCCCAGCATTTT. Its protein product is CASSYDRQGSQPQHF.

This clonotype was counted at least ten times. This chain connects TRBV5-1 to TRBJ1-1; D is undetermined. V dropped 1 base and J dropped 0 bases, with 10 bases sitting between them. The CDR3 has 15 amino acids. Germline V gene sequence: CDR1 SGHRS, CDR2 YFSETQ. CDR3 nucleotide sequence: TGCGCCAGCAGCTTGTTTTCCAGGATGAACACTGAAGCTTTCTTT. This sequence encodes CASSLFSRMNTEAFF.

In its sample, this clonotype was seen many times. The chain employs TRBV11-2 and TRBJ1-2; unclear D gene. Germline V CDR1 and CDR2: SGHAT, FQNNGV. The CDR3 length is 13 residues. V shed 4 bases and J shed 12 bases, with 18 bases lying between them. CDR3 residues: CASSSDGFLGHTF. For the CDR3, the DNA is TGTGCCAGCAGCTCGGACGGCTTCTTAGGGCACACCTTC.

This clonotype turned up a few times. Since a much larger clone is just one base distant, this may be a read error. The genes are TRBV5-1 and TRBJ2-2, with 10 bases identical to TRBD2. The CDR3 sequence is 17 residues long. Germline V gene lookup returns CDR1 SGHRS and CDR2 YFSETQ. As DNA, the CDR3 is TGCGCCAGCAGCTCGGTTAGCGGGAGGTTCGGCACCGGGGAGCTGTCTTTT. This sequence encodes CASSSVSGRFGTGELSF.

The table lists this clonotype with many counts. The chain uses TRBV11-2 and TRBJ1-6; 7 bases line up with TRBD1. Germline CDR1 is SGHAT and CDR2 is FQNNGV. Unmatched junction bases numbered 11, after V lost 4 bases and J lost 8 bases. CDR3 size: 16 residues. Here the CDR3 DNA reads TGTGCCAGCAGCTCAGGACAGGCTCCTTTAGATTCACCCCTCCACTTT. Amino acid sequence: CASSSGQAPLDSPLHF.

This clonotype was recorded many times. CDR3 in DNA: TGCAGCGTTGTAGTGGGCAGGACGGGAGAGACCCAGTACTTC. This sequence encodes CSVVVGRTGETQYF. The rearrangement links TRBV29-1 to TRBJ2-5; D is unclear. Trimming removed 4 bases at V and 4 bases at J, with 16 bases between. This CDR3 region has 14 residues. Germline CDR1 and CDR2: SQVTM and ANQGSEA.

This clonotype has ten or more counts. The rearrangement uses TRBV13 and TRBJ2-7; D remains ambiguous. The CDR3 runs 15 residues. The germline CDR1 and CDR2 sequences are PRHDT and FYEKMQ (reference sequence). The V and J ends lost 2 bases and 2 bases respectively, with 13 bases between them. This chain's CDR3 is CASSLLSAAAYEQYF. CDR3 nucleotides: TGTGCCAGCAGCTTATTATCGGCAGCTGCCTACGAGCAGTACTTC.

This clonotype was detected many times. This rearrangement joins TRBV20-1 to TRBJ1-2; possibly TRBD1 for D (5 bases). V dropped 0 bases and J dropped 4 bases, with 12 bases sitting between them. This CDR3 comprises 14 residues. CDR1 is DFQATT, CDR2 SNEGSKA, per germline (reference sequence). The CDR3 DNA follows: TGCAGTGCTAGAGATTGGGGGGACTTCTATGGCTACACCTTC. It codes for CSARDWGDFYGYTF.

The chain combines TRBV18 with TRBJ2-6, with D possibly TRBD2 on 5 matching bases. In germline, CDR1 is KGHSH, CDR2 LQKENI. V lost 3 bases and J lost 4, with 22 bases in between. The CDR3 runs to 19 residues. CDR3 nucleotide sequence: TGTGCCAGCTCACCCACAAGGAGTAAGACCGCGGGCGGGGCCAACGTCCTGACTTTC. It codes for CASSPTRSKTAGGANVLTF.

CDR3 sequence (DNA): TGTGCCTGGAGTGAACCAGGGGCCACTGAAGCTTTCTTT. Protein product: CAWSEPGATEAFF. The gene calls are TRBV30 and TRBJ1-1, with D tentatively TRBD1 (6 bases). V was cut by 1 base and J by 4 bases, with 10 bases left in between. Per the germline V gene, CDR1 is GTSNPN and CDR2 is SVGIG (reference sequence). This CDR3 has 13 amino acids.

This clonotype has ten or more counts. This chain joins TRBV19 and TRBJ1-1, with 12 positions matching TRBD1. The CDR3 has 18 amino acids. Germline assignment: CDR1 LNHDA and CDR2 SQIVND (reference sequence). The ends lost 5 bases at V and 0 bases at J; junction bases unmatched: 10. CDR3 sequence (DNA): TGTGCCAGTAGTCCTCCCGGGACAGGGGGCTGGATGAACACTGAAGCTTTCTTT. This sequence encodes CASSPPGTGGWMNTEAFF.

Ten or more counts support this clonotype. The chain couples TRBV5-6 to TRBJ1-5; 8 bases are shared with TRBD1. J gave up 2 bases and V 4 bases, and 8 bases lay outside the gene matches. Germline lookup yields CDR1 SGHDT and CDR2 YYEEEE. The length of the CDR3 is 16 residues. Here the CDR3 DNA reads TGTGCCAGCAGCCAAGCTCGGGGACAGGGCAATCAGCCCCAGCATTTT. Its protein product is CASSQARGQGNQPQHF. Full variable domain (rest looked up from reference TRBV5-6 and TRBJ1-5): DAGVTQSPTHLIKTRGQQVTLRCSPKSGHDTVSWYQQALGQGPQFIFQYYEEEERQRGNFPDRFSGHQFPNYSSELNVNALLLGDSALYLCASSQARGQGNQPQHFGDGTRLSIL.

This clonotype was observed many times. V usage is TRBV5-1 and J usage is TRBJ2-5, with TRBD2 identical over 10 bases. The CDR3 spans 16 residues. Germline assignment: CDR1 SGHRS and CDR2 YFSETQ. Trimming cost V 4 bases and J 5 bases; bases outside gene matches: 11. CDR3 amino acids: CASSIVGSGRPETQYF. The DNA of the CDR3 is TGCGCCAGCAGCATTGTCGGTAGCGGGAGGCCGGAGACCCAGTACTTC.

The V call is TRBV7-2, the J call TRBJ2-7, with D perhaps assigned TRBD1 or TRBD2 (5 bases each). Trimming took off 5 bases at V and 6 bases at J, with 17 bases between the two ends. The CDR3 runs to 14 residues. Germline lookup yields CDR1 SGHTA and CDR2 FQGNSA. DNA of the CDR3: TGTGCCAGCAGCGTCGCTCCGGGGACGGGCGAGCAGTACTTC. It encodes CASSVAPGTGEQYF.

The chain links TRBV30 to TRBJ1-1, with a possible D match to TRBD1 (5 bases). Germline V gives CDR1 GTSNPN, CDR2 SVGIG (reference sequence). This CDR3 has 13 residues. With 2 bases removed from V and 5 bases from J, the gap between germline ends came to 12 bases. The CDR3: CAWSIRVGTEAFF. CDR3 sequence (DNA): TGTGCCTGGAGTATCAGGGTTGGTACTGAAGCTTTCTTT.